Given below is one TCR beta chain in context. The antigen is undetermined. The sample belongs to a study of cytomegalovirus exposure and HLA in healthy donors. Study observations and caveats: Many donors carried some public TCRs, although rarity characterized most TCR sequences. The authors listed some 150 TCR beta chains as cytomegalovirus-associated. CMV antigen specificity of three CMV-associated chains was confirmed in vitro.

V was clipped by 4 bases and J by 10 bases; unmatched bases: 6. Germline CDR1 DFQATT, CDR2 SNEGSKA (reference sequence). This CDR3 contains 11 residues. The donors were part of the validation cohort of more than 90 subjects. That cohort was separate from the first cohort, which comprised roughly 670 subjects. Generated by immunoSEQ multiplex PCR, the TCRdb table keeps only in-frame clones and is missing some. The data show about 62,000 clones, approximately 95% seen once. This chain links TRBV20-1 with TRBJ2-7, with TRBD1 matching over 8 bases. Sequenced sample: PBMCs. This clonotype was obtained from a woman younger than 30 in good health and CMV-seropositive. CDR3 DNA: TGCAGTGCTACGACAGGGGCTGGTCAGTACTTC. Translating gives CSATTGAGQYF.